What follows are 17 T cell receptor beta chains derived from one specimen sequenced in a study of blood T cell repertoires in COVID-19. Libraries were prepared by immunoSEQ multiplex PCR; TCRdb keeps only in-frame clonotypes and omits some of them. The sample consists of about 280,000 clones, nearly 90% of them appearing once. The material sequenced was peripheral blood. The receptors come from a man aged 18-30 years with active or convalescent COVID-19.

The chain recombines TRBV7-9 with TRBJ1-2; 7 positions agree with TRBD1. Germline assignment: CDR1 SEHNR and CDR2 FQNEAQ (reference sequence). This CDR3 has 14 residues. V gave up 6 bases and J gave up 4 bases; unmatched junction bases: 8. CDR3 in amino acids: CASSYPGTAYGYTF. For the CDR3, the DNA is TGTGCCAGCAGTTACCCCGGGACAGCCTATGGCTACACCTTC.

This sequence joins TRBV5-1 and TRBJ2-7; a possible D gene is TRBD2 (6 bases). Looked up from germline, CDR1 is SGHRS and CDR2 is YFSETQ. The V and J ends lost 2 bases and 0 bases respectively, with 12 bases between them. The CDR3 has 15 amino acids. CDR3 residues: CASSLERAASYEQYF. CDR3 in DNA: TGCGCCAGCAGCTTAGAGCGGGCCGCCTCCTACGAGCAGTACTTC. Full variable domain (missing parts from reference TRBV5-1 and TRBJ2-7): KAGVTQTPRYLIKTRGQQVTLSCSPISGHRSVSWYQQTPGQGLQFLFEYFSETQRNKGNFPGRFSGRQFSNSRSEMNVSTLELGDSALYLCASSLERAASYEQYFGPGTRLTVT.

This sequence joins TRBV18 and TRBJ1-5; 8 bases match TRBD1. The germline V gene encodes CDR1 KGHSH and CDR2 LQKENI. The CDR3 has 16 residues. The junction had 5 bases not matched to a gene; V was cut back by 0 bases and J by 4 bases. CDR3: CASSPPNQGANQPQHF. Written as DNA, the CDR3 is TGTGCCAGCTCACCACCGAACCAGGGGGCTAATCAGCCCCAGCATTTT.

This rearrangement joins TRBV20-1 to TRBJ1-2, with 9 bases that match TRBD1. The CDR3 runs to 11 residues. Per the germline V gene, CDR1 is DFQATT and CDR2 is SNEGSKA (reference sequence). CDR3 sequence reads: CSKQGAGGYTF. The DNA of the CDR3 is TGCAGCAAACAGGGGGCTGGGGGCTACACCTTC.

The rearrangement uses TRBV6-1 and TRBJ2-1; no reliable D call. The germline V gene encodes CDR1 MNHNS and CDR2 SASEGT. V shed 2 bases and J shed 3 bases, with 11 bases lying between them. The CDR3 loop spans 15 amino acids. The CDR3 reads CASSETVPFYNEQFF. The CDR3 coding sequence is TGTGCCAGCAGTGAAACGGTACCCTTCTACAATGAGCAGTTCTTC.

The gene calls are TRBV15 and TRBJ2-3, with 7 bases fitting TRBD1. In germline, CDR1 is LNHNV, CDR2 YYDKDF (reference sequence). Losses at the gene ends were 3 bases for V and 0 bases for J; bases not matched to a gene: 6. This CDR3 contains 16 residues. The CDR3 is CATSSRTGRSTDTQYF. CDR3 nucleotide sequence: TGTGCCACCAGCAGTAGGACAGGACGCAGCACAGATACGCAGTATTTT. Filled out from reference TRBV15 and TRBJ2-3, the complete variable domain reads DAMVIQNPRYQVTQFGKPVTLSCSQTLNHNVMYWYQQKSSQAPKLLFHYYDKDFNNEADTPDNFQSRRPNTSFCFLDIRSPGLGDTAMYLCATSSRTGRSTDTQYFGPGTRLTVL.

V gene TRBV7-2 combines with J gene TRBJ1-3, with 7 nucleotides matching TRBD1. The CDR3 has 16 residues. CDR1 SGHTA and CDR2 FQGNSA come from the germline V gene. Unmatched junction bases numbered 7, after V lost 5 bases and J lost 0 bases. CDR3: CASSPHRGGSGNTIYF. CDR3 nucleotides: TGTGCCAGCAGCCCGCACAGGGGCGGCTCTGGAAACACCATATATTTT. The complete variable domain, with remaining parts taken from reference TRBV7-2 and TRBJ1-3, reads GAGVSQSPSNKVTEKGKDVELRCDPISGHTALYWYRQSLGQGLEFLIYFQGNSAPDKSGLPSDRFSAERTGGSVSTLTIQRTQQEDSAVYLCASSPHRGGSGNTIYFGEGSWLTVV.

The chain recombines TRBV7-9 with TRBJ1-4, with D unresolved. This CDR3 contains 15 residues. V lost 1 base and J 8 bases, leaving 14 bases between the germline ends. Germline V gene sequence: CDR1 SEHNR, CDR2 FQNEAQ (reference sequence). This CDR3 reads CASSLGYQSNEKLFF. In DNA form, the CDR3 reads TGTGCCAGCAGCTTAGGGTACCAGTCAAACGAAAAACTGTTTTTT.

V is TRBV3-1 (or the pseudogene TRBV3-2) and J is TRBJ1-3, with a weak D call TRBD1 (6 bases). The germline V gene encodes CDR1 LGHDT and CDR2 YNNKEL (reference sequence). The CDR3 runs to 15 residues. The germline V and J ends were trimmed by 1 base and 7 bases, with 14 bases remaining between them. CDR3 amino acids: CASSQGTAQGNTIYF. In DNA, the CDR3 is TGTGCCAGCAGCCAAGGGACAGCACAAGGGAACACCATATATTTT.

J is TRBJ1-6 and V is TRBV27, with D hard to call. V was shortened by 5 bases and J by 9 bases, with 17 bases between the two germline ends. This CDR3 is built from 15 residues. CDR1 is MNHEY, CDR2 SMNVEV, per germline (reference sequence). CDR3 region: CASSTREKVGSPLHF. The CDR3 DNA reads as TGTGCCAGCAGTACCCGGGAAAAGGTGGGTTCACCCCTCCACTTT.

This chain joins TRBV7-9 and TRBJ2-3, with 8 bases that match TRBD2. Germline CDR1 reads SEHNR; CDR2 reads FQNEAQ (reference sequence). V gave up 6 bases and J gave up 0 bases; unmatched junction bases: 5. This CDR3 has 15 amino acids. The CDR3 protein is CASRPGLASTDTQYF. The CDR3 nucleotides are TGTGCCAGCAGGCCAGGACTAGCAAGCACAGATACGCAGTATTTT.

The V call is TRBV5-1, the J call TRBJ1-1; possibly TRBD1 for D (5 bases). Germline V gene lookup returns CDR1 SGHRS and CDR2 YFSETQ. The CDR3 covers 13 residues. V shed 5 bases and J shed 3 bases, with 11 bases lying between them. CDR3 residues: CASSTPRDTEAFF. The CDR3 region has the DNA TGCGCCAGCAGTACCCCCAGGGACACTGAAGCTTTCTTT.

This clone was found once. V gene TRBV7-2 combines with J gene TRBJ1-2, with D perhaps TRBD1 (5 bases). The germline V and J ends were trimmed by 5 bases and 5 bases, with 18 bases remaining between them. From germline, CDR1 is SGHTA and CDR2 FQGNSA. The CDR3 spans 15 residues. Written as DNA, the CDR3 is TGTGCCAGCAGCAAAGGCTCGGGGGGTTCTTATGGCTACACCTTC. Its protein product is CASSKGSGGSYGYTF.

The chain uses TRBV19 and TRBJ1-1; TRBD1 matches 8 bases. CDR3 length: 13 residues. The junction had 5 bases not matched to a gene; V was cut back by 6 bases and J by 5 bases. Germline V lookup: CDR1 LNHDA, CDR2 SQIVND (reference sequence). The CDR3 sequence is CASSDRGWTEAFF. The CDR3 region has the DNA TGTGCCAGTAGCGACAGGGGTTGGACTGAAGCTTTCTTT.

This clone was detected only once. The chain links TRBV11-2 to TRBJ2-3, with TRBD1 matching over 7 bases. The germline gives CDR1 SGHAT, CDR2 FQNNGV. After removal of 4 bases from V and 14 bases from J, the junction contained 9 bases not matched to a gene. The CDR3 has 12 amino acids. The CDR3 nucleotides read TGTGCCAGCAGCTCGATCGACAGGGTATTGTATTTT. As protein: CASSSIDRVLYF. The variable domain in full, completed from reference TRBV11-2 and TRBJ2-3, reads EAGVAQSPRYKIIEKRQSVAFWCNPISGHATLYWYQQILGQGPKLLIQFQNNGVVDDSQLPKDRFSAERLKGVDSTLKIQPAKLEDSAVYLCASSSIDRVLYFGPGTRLTVL.

This sequence joins TRBV27 and TRBJ2-2; TRBD1 matches 8 bases. The V segment lost 4 bases and the J segment 4 bases; nucleotides outside the gene matches: 14. Per the germline V gene, CDR1 is MNHEY and CDR2 is SMNVEV (reference sequence). This CDR3 has 18 residues. The CDR3 is CASSSLIRDRISTGELFF. The CDR3 DNA follows: TGTGCCAGCAGTTCACTTATACGGGACAGGATTAGCACCGGGGAGCTGTTTTTT.

This clone occurred once. V gene TRBV4-1 combines with J gene TRBJ2-3; D remains ambiguous. CDR3 length equals 13 residues. The germline CDR1 and CDR2 sequences are MGHRA and YSYEKL. The ends were cut back, 0 bases at V and 5 bases at J, with 6 bases in the middle. CDR3 bases: TGCGCCAGCAGCCAAGATCGCGGAGATACGCAGTATTTT. Translated: CASSQDRGDTQYF.